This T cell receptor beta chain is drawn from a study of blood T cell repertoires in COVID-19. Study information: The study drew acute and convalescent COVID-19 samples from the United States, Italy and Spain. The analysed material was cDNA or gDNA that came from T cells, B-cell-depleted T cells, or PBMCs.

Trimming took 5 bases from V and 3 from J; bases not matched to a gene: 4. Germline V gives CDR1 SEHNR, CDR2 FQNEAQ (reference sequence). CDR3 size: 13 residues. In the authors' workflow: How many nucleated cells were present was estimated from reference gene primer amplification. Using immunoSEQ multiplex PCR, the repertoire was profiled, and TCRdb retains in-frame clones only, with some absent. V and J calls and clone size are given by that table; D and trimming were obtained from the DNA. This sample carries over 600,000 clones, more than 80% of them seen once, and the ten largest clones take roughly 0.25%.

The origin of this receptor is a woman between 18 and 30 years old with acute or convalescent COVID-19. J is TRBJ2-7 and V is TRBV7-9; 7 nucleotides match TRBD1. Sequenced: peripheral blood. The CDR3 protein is CASSPGQLYEQYF. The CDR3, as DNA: TGTGCCAGCAGCCCGGGACAGCTCTACGAGCAGTACTTC.